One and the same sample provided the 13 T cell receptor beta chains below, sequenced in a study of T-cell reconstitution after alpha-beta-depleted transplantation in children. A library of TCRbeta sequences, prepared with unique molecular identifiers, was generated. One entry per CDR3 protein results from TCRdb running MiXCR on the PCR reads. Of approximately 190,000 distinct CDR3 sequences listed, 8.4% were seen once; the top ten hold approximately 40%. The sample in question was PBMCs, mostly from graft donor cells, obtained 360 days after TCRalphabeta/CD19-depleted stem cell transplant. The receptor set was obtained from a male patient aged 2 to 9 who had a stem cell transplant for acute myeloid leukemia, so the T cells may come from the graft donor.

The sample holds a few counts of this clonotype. This CDR3 is CASSTHSGRYEQYF. The CDR3 nucleotides are TGTGCCAGCAGCACCCATAGCGGCCGCTACGAGCAGTACTTC. V and J are TRBV12-3 or TRBV12-4 and TRBJ2-7, with D possibly matching TRBD2 (6 bases). Trimming removed 6 bases from V and 3 bases from J, with 15 bases in between. CDR3 length equals 14 residues.

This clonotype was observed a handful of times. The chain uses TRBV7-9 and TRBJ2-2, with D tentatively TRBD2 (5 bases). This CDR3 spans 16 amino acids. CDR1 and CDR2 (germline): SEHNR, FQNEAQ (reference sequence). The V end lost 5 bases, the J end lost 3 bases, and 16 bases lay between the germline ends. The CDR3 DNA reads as TGTGCCAGCAGCGCCATTCCTGCGGAGGACACCGGGGAGCTGTTTTTT. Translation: CASSAIPAEDTGELFF.

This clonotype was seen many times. The CDR3 DNA follows: TGTGCCAGCAGGCGGGAGGGGACGATGAACACTGAAGCTTTCTTT. Amino acids: CASRREGTMNTEAFF. The chain employs TRBV6-5 and TRBJ1-1; a possible D gene is TRBD1 (5 bases). Trimming stripped 6 bases from V and 0 bases from J, with 14 bases between. This CDR3 spans 15 amino acids. Germline V gene sequence: CDR1 MNHEY, CDR2 SVGAGI.

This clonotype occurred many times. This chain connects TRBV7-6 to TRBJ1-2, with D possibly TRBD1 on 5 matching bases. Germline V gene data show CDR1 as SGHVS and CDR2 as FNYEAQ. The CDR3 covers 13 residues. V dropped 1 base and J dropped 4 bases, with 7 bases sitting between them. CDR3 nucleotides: TGTGCCAGCAGCTTAGGACAGCTCTATGGCTACACCTTC. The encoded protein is CASSLGQLYGYTF.

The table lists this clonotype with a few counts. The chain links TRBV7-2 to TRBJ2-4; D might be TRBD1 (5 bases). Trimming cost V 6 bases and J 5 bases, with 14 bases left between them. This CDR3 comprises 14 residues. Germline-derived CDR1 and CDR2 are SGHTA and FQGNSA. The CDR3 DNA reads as TGTGCCAGCAGACCAGGGCTTGGAGAAAACATTCAGTACTTC. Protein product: CASRPGLGENIQYF.

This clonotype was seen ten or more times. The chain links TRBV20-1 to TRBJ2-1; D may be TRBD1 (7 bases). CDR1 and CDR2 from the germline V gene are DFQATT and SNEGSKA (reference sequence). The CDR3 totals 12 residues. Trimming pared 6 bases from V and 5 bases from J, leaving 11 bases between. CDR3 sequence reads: CSAGGQNNEQFF. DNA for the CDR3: TGCAGTGCGGGGGGACAGAACAATGAGCAGTTCTTC.

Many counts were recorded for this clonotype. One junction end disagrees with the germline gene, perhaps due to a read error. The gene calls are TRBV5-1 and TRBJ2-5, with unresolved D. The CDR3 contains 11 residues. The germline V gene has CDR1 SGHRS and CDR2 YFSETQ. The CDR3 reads CASSLAETQYF. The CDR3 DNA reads TGTGCCAGCAGTTTAGCAGAGACCCAGTACTTC.

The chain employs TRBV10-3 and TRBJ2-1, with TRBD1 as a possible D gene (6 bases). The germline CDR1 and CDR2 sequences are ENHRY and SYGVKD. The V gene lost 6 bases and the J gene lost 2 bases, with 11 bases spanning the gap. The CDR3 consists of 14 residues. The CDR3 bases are TGTGCCATCAGGGCGACAGGTACCTACAATGAGCAGTTCTTC. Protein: CAIRATGTYNEQFF.

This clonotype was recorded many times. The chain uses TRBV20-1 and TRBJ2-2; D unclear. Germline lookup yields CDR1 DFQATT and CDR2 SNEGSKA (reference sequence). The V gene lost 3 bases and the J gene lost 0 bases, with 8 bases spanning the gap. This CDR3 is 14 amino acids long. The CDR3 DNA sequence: TGCAGTGCTAGCGAACATTCGAACACCGGGGAGCTGTTTTTT. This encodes CSASEHSNTGELFF.

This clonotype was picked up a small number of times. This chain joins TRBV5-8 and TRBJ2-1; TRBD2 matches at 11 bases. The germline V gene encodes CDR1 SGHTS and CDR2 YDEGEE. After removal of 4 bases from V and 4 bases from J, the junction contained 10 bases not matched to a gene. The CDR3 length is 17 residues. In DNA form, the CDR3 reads TGTGCCAGCAGCATTCAGGAGCGGACTAGCGGGTACAATGAGCAGTTCTTC. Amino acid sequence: CASSIQERTSGYNEQFF.

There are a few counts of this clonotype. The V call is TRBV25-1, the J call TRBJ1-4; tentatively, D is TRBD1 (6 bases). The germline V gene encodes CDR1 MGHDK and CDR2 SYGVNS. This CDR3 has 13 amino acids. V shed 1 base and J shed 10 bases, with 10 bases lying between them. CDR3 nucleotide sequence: TGTGCCAGCAGTGAATGGGGAGGGGGAAAACTGTTTTTT. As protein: CASSEWGGGKLFF.

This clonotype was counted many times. Here the CDR3 reads CASSPAGGSKTYEQYF. The CDR3, as DNA: TGTGCCAGCAGCCCAGCTGGGGGGAGTAAGACCTACGAGCAGTACTTC. The chain carries TRBV7-9 and TRBJ2-7; D perhaps matches TRBD2 (6 bases). Trimming pared 5 bases from V and 2 bases from J, leaving 19 bases between. The CDR3 sequence is 16 residues long. Germline V gene lookup returns CDR1 SEHNR and CDR2 FQNEAQ (reference sequence).

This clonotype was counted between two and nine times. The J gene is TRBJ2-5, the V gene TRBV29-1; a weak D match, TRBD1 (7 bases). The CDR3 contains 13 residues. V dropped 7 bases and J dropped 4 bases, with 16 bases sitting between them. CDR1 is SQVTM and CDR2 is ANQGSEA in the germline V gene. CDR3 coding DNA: TGCAGCGGAGACAGGGACGGGGGAGAGACCCAGTACTTC. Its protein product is CSGDRDGGETQYF.